Listed here is a single TCR beta chain. Its specificity is unknown. The data were taken from a study of chemoradiotherapy in HPV16-positive cancers. The overall study: Candidate HPV-specific T-cell clones and common TCR motifs came from functional assays in a couple of HPV16-positive patients.

Measured with immunoSEQ multiplex PCR; TCRdb has only the in-frame clones, and not every one. The sample contains around 29,000 clones, about 91% of which appear only once. Broader study findings: Functional assays defining HPV-specific T cells used only two HPV16-positive patients. Candidate HPV-specific clones and E7-related TCR motifs grew in tumor during treatment.

CDR3 length equals 15 residues. Trimming removed 0 bases from V and 1 base from J, with 9 bases in between. Per the germline V gene, CDR1 is SGDLS and CDR2 is YYNGEE. Repeated repertoire sampling spanned the course of chemoradiotherapy. The gene calls are TRBV9 and TRBJ2-3, with D perhaps TRBD1 (5 bases). This sequence was found in a human donor with HPV-associated anogenital cancer. The source material was blood, sampled from a patient who underwent chemoradiotherapy. The CDR3, as DNA: TGTGCCAGCAGCGTAGTTGACAGCCGCACAGATACGCAGTATTTT. Its translation: CASSVVDSRTDTQYF. Variable domain in full (rest from reference TRBV9 and TRBJ2-3): DSGVTQTPKHLITATGQRVTLRCSPRSGDLSVYWYQQSLDQGLQFLIQYYNGEERAKGNILERFSAQQFPDLHSELNLSSLELGDSALYFCASSVVDSRTDTQYFGPGTRLTVL.